The T cell receptor (beta chain) under discussion was sequenced for a study of blood T cell repertoires in COVID-19. The wider study: Donors in the United States, Italy and Spain gave samples during acute or convalescent COVID-19. From T cells, B-cell-depleted T cells, or PBMCs came the material, which was cDNA or gDNA.

Original data processing: Estimation of nucleated cell counts relied on the amplification of reference gene primers. Method: immunoSEQ multiplex PCR; TCRdb's copy keeps in-frame clones and lacks some. D and trimming come from the DNA, and the V and J calls and clone size come from that table. The sample lists around 240,000 clones, 70% to 85% seen once, with around 2% in the top ten. The sequenced sample consisted of peripheral blood. The TCR comes from a woman older than 75 with acute or convalescent COVID-19.

Here the CDR3 DNA reads TGTGCCAGAAGCCCGAGCGGGACTAGGTGGGAGACCCAGTACTTC. Residues: CARSPSGTRWETQYF. The chain carries TRBV5-3 and TRBJ2-5; 8 bases agree with TRBD2. TRBV5-3 is annotated as an ORF whose role is uncertain. The J segment lost 5 bases and the V segment lost 4 bases, leaving 10 bases of the junction unmatched. This CDR3 contains 15 residues.